This TCR beta chain was identified during a study of beta chain features in type 1 diabetes. Overall study findings and caveats: Researchers reported that naive, central memory and Treg TCRB repertoires appeared more similar in patients than in healthy donors.

This clone was seen once. Its antigen is as yet unknown. Trimming took 1 base from V and 10 from J, leaving 15 bases between them. The germline CDR1 and CDR2 sequences are SGHDT and YYEEEE. This CDR3 spans 14 amino acids. Expressed TCRB transcripts got sequenced, as all isolated RNA was reverse transcribed. Produced via immunoSEQ multiplex PCR; TCRdb's table is partial and in-frame only. The data show approximately 44,000 clones, around 50% seen once. The sequenced sample consisted of Tregs from blood. The rearrangement uses TRBV5-6 and TRBJ2-1; a possible D gene is TRBD2 (5 bases). The TCR was taken from a woman aged 18 to 35 in good health. The CDR3 bases are TGTGCCAGCAGCTTGACCGGACTGCGCACGGAGCAGTTCTTC. This codes for CASSLTGLRTEQFF.